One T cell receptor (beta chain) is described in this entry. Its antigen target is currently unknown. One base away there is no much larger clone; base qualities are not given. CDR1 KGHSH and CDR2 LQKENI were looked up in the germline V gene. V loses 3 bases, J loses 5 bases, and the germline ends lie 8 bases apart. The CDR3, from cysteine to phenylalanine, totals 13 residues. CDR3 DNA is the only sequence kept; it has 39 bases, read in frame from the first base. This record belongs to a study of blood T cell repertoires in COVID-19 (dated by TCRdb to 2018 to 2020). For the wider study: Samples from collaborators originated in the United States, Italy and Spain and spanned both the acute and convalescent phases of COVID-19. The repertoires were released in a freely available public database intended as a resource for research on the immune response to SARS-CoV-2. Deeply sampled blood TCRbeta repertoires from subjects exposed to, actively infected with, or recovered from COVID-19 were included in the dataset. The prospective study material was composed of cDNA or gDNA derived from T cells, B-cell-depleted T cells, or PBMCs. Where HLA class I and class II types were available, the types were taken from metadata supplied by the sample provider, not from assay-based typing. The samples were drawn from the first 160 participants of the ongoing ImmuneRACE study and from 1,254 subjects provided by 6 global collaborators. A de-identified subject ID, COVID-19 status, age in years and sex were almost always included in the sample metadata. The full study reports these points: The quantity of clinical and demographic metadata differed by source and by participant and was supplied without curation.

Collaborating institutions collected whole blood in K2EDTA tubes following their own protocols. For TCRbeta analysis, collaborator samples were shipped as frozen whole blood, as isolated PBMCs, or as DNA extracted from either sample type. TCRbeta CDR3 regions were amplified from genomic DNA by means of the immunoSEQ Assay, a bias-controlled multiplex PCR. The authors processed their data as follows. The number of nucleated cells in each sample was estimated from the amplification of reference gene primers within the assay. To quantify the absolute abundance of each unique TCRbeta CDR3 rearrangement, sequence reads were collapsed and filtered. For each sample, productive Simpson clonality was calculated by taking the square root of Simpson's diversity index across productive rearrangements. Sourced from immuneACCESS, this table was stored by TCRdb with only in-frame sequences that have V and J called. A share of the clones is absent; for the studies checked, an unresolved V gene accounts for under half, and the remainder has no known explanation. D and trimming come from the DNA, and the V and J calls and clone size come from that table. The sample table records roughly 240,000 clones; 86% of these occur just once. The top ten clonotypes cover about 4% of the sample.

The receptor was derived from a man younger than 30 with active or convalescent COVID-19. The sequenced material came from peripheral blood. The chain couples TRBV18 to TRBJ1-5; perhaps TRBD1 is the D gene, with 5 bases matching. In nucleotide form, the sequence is TGTGCCAGCTCACCGATAGGGGATCAGCCCCAGCATTTT. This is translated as CASSPIGDQPQHF.